The 12 T cell receptor beta chains reported below all come from one sample, sequenced in a study of cytomegalovirus exposure and HLA in healthy donors. PCR was performed using 60 Vbeta and 13 Jbeta primers. This table comes from immunoSEQ multiplex PCR, and its TCRdb copy is limited to in-frame clones, with some not included. The sample includes around 150,000 clones, roughly 80% seen only once; the top ten take 4.1%. Sequencing was carried out using PBMCs. The origin of the receptors is a man between 40 and 49 years old in good health and CMV-seropositive.

The DNA of the CDR3 is TGCGCCAGCAGCCAAGTTCGGCAGGGTGTCATGAACACTGAAGCTTTCTTT. It encodes CASSQVRQGVMNTEAFF. The chain uses TRBV4-3 and TRBJ1-1, with D possibly being TRBD1 (5 bases). The CDR3 loop spans 17 amino acids. CDR1 LGHNA and CDR2 YSLEER come from the germline V gene. Trimming cost V 1 base and J 0 bases, with 15 bases left between them.

In its sample, this clone was seen a few times. This sequence joins TRBV14 and TRBJ2-5; D gene ambiguous. Gene TRBJ2-7 matches the end of the DNA better, so the J call may be wrong. Germline values: CDR1 SGHDN, CDR2 FVKESK. This CDR3 is 13 amino acids long. The CDR3 region is CASARGTSYEQYF. The CDR3 DNA reads TGTGCCAGTGCCCGAGGAACCTCCTACGAGCAGTACTTC.

The chain joins TRBV7-2 to TRBJ2-4; tentatively, D is TRBD1 (6 bases). Germline lookup yields CDR1 SGHTA and CDR2 FQGNSA. Trimming shortened V by 2 bases and J by 5 bases, and 10 bases separated the two germline ends. The CDR3 is 14 amino acids. In DNA, the CDR3 is TGTGCCAGCAGCTTATCCAGGGGACAAAACATTCAGTACTTC. The encoded protein is CASSLSRGQNIQYF.

A single count supports this clone. The J gene is TRBJ2-3, the V gene TRBV27, with D perhaps matching TRBD1 (6 bases). Trimming left V 2 bases short and J 1 base short, with 10 bases between. In germline, CDR1 is MNHEY, CDR2 SMNVEV (reference sequence). The CDR3 contains 15 residues. The CDR3 sequence: CASSLRHRGTDTQYF. DNA for the CDR3: TGTGCCAGCAGTTTACGGCACAGGGGCACAGATACGCAGTATTTT.

The V and J genes are TRBV29-1 and TRBJ1-1, with 7 bases matching TRBD1. This CDR3 comprises 15 residues. Germline assignment: CDR1 SQVTM and CDR2 ANQGSEA. The V segment lost 4 bases and the J segment 0 bases; nucleotides outside the gene matches: 8. The CDR3 loop is CSVGIVQGMNTEAFF. Here the CDR3 DNA reads TGCAGCGTTGGAATCGTACAGGGGATGAACACTGAAGCTTTCTTT.

This clone was seen once. CDR3 region: CASSIRVRGVAEQYF. DNA of the CDR3: TGTGCCAGTAGTATCCGTGTCAGGGGTGTTGCCGAGCAGTACTTC. The V and J genes are TRBV19 and TRBJ2-7, with D possibly TRBD1 on 6 matching bases. The CDR3 runs to 15 residues. The germline V gene has CDR1 LNHDA and CDR2 SQIVND (reference sequence). V was trimmed by 3 bases and J by 6 bases, leaving 18 bases between them.

The gene calls are TRBV5-1 and TRBJ1-3; 9 nucleotides match TRBD1. Trimming removed 0 bases from V and 1 base from J; junction bases left unmatched: 2. Germline V gene lookup returns CDR1 SGHRS and CDR2 YFSETQ. The CDR3 length is 16 residues. CDR3 bases: TGCGCCAGCAGCTTGGTGACAGGGGGTTCTGGAAACACCATATATTTT. This codes for CASSLVTGGSGNTIYF.

The rearrangement uses TRBV11-1 and TRBJ2-3; 7 positions agree with TRBD2. Germline V gene lookup returns CDR1 SGHAT and CDR2 FQDESV (reference sequence). With 1 base clipped from V and 6 bases from J, the junction kept 7 bases outside the gene matches. The CDR3 consists of 15 residues. DNA for the CDR3: TGTGCCAGCAGCTTAGAAGCGGGATGGGGGGATACGCAGTATTTT. It yields the protein CASSLEAGWGDTQYF.

V is TRBV7-9 and J is TRBJ2-1, with 9 positions matching TRBD1. Trimming cost V 2 bases and J 8 bases; bases outside gene matches: 4. The germline V gene has CDR1 SEHNR and CDR2 FQNEAQ (reference sequence). The CDR3 runs 14 residues. The CDR3 here is CASSLTGGMYEQFF. CDR3 nucleotide sequence: TGTGCCAGCAGCTTAACAGGGGGCATGTATGAGCAGTTCTTC.

V and J are TRBV27 and TRBJ1-5; D perhaps matches TRBD1 (5 bases). The CDR3 extends over 15 amino acids. Germline V gene lookup returns CDR1 MNHEY and CDR2 SMNVEV (reference sequence). Trimming took 3 bases from V and 0 from J, leaving 9 bases between them. CDR3 DNA: TGTGCCAGCAGTTTTCAGGGATTTAGCAATCAGCCCCAGCATTTT. Protein: CASSFQGFSNQPQHF.

The genes are TRBV7-8 and TRBJ1-2, with D uncertain. Trimming pared 1 base from V and 4 bases from J, leaving 7 bases between. Looked up from germline, CDR1 is SGHVS and CDR2 is FQNEAQ. This CDR3 contains 13 residues. The CDR3 here is CASSLDRFYGYTF. CDR3 nucleotide sequence: TGTGCCAGCAGCTTAGACAGATTCTATGGCTACACCTTC.

This clone was picked up a small number of times. This rearrangement joins TRBV11-3 to TRBJ2-7; D is possibly TRBD2 (5 bases). The germline V gene has CDR1 SGHNT and CDR2 YENEEA. This CDR3 is built from 15 residues. The V gene lost 1 base and the J gene lost 2 bases, with 12 bases spanning the gap. The CDR3 region has the DNA TGTGCCAGCAGCTTAGGCCTAGCCGCCCCCTACGAGCAGTACTTC. Protein product: CASSLGLAAPYEQYF.